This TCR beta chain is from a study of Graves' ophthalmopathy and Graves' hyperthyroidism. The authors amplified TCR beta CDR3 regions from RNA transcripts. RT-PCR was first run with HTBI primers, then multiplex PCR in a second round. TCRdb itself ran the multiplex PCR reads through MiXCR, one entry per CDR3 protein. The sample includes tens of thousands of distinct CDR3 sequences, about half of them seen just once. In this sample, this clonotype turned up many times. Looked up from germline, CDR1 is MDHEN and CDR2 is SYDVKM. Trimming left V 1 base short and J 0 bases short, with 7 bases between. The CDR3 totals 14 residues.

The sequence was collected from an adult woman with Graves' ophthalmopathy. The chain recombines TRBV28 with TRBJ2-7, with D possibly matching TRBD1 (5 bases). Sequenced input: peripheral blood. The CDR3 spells CASSLLQDSYEQYF. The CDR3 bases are TGTGCCAGCAGTTTATTACAGGACTCCTACGAGCAGTACTTC.